The T cell receptor (beta chain) described here comes from a study of immune cell composition in non-small cell lung cancer. Study-level findings and limits: Lung adenocarcinomas had lower top 10 clone scores and clonality than squamous tumours.

Worth noting for this clone: Its antigen is not known.

Germline assignment: CDR1 MNHNY and CDR2 SVGAGI (reference sequence). CDR3 length equals 16 residues. The ends lost 5 bases at V and 4 bases at J; junction bases unmatched: 11. This table comes from immunoSEQ multiplex PCR, and its TCRdb copy is limited to in-frame clones, with some not included. The table includes over 2,000 clones, over 70% detected once. The receptor was isolated from a human donor with non-small cell lung cancer. The chain couples TRBV6-6 to TRBJ1-1, with 9 positions matching TRBD1. Sample: lung tumor tissue. DNA for the CDR3: TGTGCCAGCAGTAGAGGACAGGGGACAGAGAGCACTGAAGCTTTCTTT. Residues: CASSRGQGTESTEAFF.